This TCR beta chain was recorded in a study of blood T cell repertoires in COVID-19. On the study more broadly: COVID-19 samples collected from the United States, Italy and Spain covered acute and convalescent phases.

Trimming took 5 bases from V and 4 from J; bases not matched to a gene: 6. The CDR3 contains 14 residues. Per the germline V gene, CDR1 is SGHNT and CDR2 is YENEEA. Clones were sequenced by immunoSEQ multiplex PCR, and TCRdb holds only the in-frame ones, with some missing. This sample has roughly 88,000 clones, with approximately 90% found just once. In its sample, this clone ranks as hyperexpanded (1% or more). This receptor was taken from a woman aged 55-69 years with COVID-19, enrolled during active disease. J is TRBJ2-3 and V is TRBV11-3; TRBD2 matches 7 bases. The sample taken for sequencing was peripheral blood. The CDR3 DNA follows: TGTGCCAGCAGCAGTAGCGGGCCTGCAGATACGCAGTATTTT. As protein: CASSSSGPADTQYF. Full variable domain (rest looked up from reference TRBV11-3 and TRBJ2-3): EAGVVQSPRYKIIEKKQPVAFWCNPISGHNTLYWYLQNLGQGPELLIRYENEEAVDDSQLPKDRFSAERLKGVDSTLKIQPAELGDSAVYLCASSSSGPADTQYFGPGTRLTVL.